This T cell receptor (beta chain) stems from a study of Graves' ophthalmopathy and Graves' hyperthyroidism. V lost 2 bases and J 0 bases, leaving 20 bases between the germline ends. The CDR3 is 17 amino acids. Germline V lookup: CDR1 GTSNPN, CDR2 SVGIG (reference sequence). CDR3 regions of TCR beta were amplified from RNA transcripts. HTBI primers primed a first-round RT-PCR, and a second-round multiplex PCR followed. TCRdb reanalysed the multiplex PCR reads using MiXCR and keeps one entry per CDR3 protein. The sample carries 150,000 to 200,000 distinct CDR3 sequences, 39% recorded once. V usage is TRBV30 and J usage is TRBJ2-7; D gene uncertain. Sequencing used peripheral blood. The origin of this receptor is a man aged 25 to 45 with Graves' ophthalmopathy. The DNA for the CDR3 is TGTGCCTGGAGTTCGAGGAGATCGACAATCAGCTCCTACGAGCAGTACTTC. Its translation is CAWSSRRSTISSYEQYF. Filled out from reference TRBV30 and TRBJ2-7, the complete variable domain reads SQTIHQWPATLVQPVGSPLSLECTVEGTSNPNLYWYRQAAGRGLQLLFYSVGIGQISSEVPQNLSASRPQDRQFILSSKKLLLSDSGFYLCAWSSRRSTISSYEQYFGPGTRLTVT.